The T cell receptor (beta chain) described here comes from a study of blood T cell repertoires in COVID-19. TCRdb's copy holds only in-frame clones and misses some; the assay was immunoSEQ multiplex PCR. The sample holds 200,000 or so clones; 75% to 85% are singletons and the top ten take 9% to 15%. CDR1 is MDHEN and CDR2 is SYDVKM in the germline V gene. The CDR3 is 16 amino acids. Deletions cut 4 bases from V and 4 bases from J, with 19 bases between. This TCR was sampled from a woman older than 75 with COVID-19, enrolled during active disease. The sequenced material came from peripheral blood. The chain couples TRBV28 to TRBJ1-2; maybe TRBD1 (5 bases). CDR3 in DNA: TGTGCCAGCAGTTCACCCGGGGGGGATCGGGTCTATGGCTACACCTTC. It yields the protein CASSSPGGDRVYGYTF.